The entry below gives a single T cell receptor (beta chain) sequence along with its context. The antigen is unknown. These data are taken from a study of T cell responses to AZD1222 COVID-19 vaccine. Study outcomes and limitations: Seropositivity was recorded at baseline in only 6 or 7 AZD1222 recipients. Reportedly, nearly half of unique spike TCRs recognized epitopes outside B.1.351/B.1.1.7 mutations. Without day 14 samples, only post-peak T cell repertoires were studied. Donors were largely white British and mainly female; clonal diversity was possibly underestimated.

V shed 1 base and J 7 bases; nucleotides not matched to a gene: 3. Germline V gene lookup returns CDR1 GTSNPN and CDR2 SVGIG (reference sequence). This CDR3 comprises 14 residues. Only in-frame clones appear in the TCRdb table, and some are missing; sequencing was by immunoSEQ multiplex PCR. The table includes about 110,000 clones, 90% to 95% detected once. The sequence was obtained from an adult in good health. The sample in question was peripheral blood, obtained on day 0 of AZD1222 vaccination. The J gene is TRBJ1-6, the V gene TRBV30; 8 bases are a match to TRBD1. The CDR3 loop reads CAWSAGQANSPLHF. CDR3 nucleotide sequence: TGTGCCTGGAGTGCGGGACAGGCAAATTCACCCCTCCACTTT.